The subject of this entry is one T cell receptor beta chain. Its antigen is currently unknown. This entry comes from a study of post-analysis software for immune sequencing data. Looking at the study overall: Included courses were relapsing-remitting and secondary progressive multiple sclerosis; progressive-relapsing multiple sclerosis was also included.

Unique molecular identifiers featured in each of the TCR beta cDNA libraries. MiXCR, run by TCRdb on the PCR reads, gives a single entry per CDR3 protein. The table lists about 500,000 distinct CDR3 sequences, less than 45% of them singletons. Whole-study findings and limits: Normalized Chao1 diversity was significantly reduced in patients versus controls. F measure clustering grouped samples strongly by preparation batch. In patients, four to six TRBV segments were more frequent than in controls, with TRBV5-6, TRBV5-1 and TRBV20-1 among them.

Trimming left V 4 bases short and J 1 base short, with 10 bases between. In germline, CDR1 is SQVTM, CDR2 ANQGSEA. The CDR3 is 13 amino acids. Sequenced: blood. The rearrangement uses TRBV29-1 and TRBJ1-1, with D possibly TRBD1 on 5 matching bases. The receptor was isolated from a girl under 18 with multiple sclerosis. CDR3: CSVGGVGNTEAFF. CDR3 bases: TGCAGCGTTGGAGGGGTAGGGAACACTGAAGCTTTCTTT.